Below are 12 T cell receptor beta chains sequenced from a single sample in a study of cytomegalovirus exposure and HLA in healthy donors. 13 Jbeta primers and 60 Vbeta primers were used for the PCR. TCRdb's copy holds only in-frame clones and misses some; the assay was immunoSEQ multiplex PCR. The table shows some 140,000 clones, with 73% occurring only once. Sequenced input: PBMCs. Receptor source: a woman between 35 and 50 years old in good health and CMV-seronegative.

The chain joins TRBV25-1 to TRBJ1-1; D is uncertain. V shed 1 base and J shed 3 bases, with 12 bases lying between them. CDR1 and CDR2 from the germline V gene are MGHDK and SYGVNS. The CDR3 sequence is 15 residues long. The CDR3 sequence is CASSESIGSYTEAFF. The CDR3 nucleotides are TGTGCCAGCAGTGAATCTATAGGGAGTTACACTGAAGCTTTCTTT.

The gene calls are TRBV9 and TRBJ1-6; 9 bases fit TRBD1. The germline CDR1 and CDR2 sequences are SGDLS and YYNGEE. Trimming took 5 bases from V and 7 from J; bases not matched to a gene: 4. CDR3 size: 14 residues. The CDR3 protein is CASREDRGNSPLHF. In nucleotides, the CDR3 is TGTGCCAGCAGGGAGGACAGGGGAAATTCACCCCTCCACTTT.

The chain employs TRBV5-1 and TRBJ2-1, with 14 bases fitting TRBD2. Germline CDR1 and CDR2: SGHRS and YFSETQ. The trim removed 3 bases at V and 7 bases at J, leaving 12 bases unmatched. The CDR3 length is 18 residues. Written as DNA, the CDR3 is TGCGCCAGCAGCTCCCTCCAGACTAGCGGGGGGGCTGGGAATGAGCAGTTCTTC. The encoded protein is CASSSLQTSGGAGNEQFF.

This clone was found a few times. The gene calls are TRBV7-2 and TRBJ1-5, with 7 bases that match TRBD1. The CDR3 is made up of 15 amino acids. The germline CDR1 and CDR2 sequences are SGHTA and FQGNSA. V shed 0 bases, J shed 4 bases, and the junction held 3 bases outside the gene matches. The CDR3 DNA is TGTGCCAGCAGCTTAGCGGGACAGCTGAATCAGCCCCAGCATTTT. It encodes CASSLAGQLNQPQHF.

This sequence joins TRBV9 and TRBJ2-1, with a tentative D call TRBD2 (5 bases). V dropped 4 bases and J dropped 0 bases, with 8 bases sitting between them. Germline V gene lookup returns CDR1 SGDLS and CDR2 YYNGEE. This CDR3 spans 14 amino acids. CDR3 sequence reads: CASSIAGSYNEQFF. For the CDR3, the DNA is TGTGCCAGCAGCATTGCGGGCTCCTACAATGAGCAGTTCTTC. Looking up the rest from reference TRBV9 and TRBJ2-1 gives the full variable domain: DSGVTQTPKHLITATGQRVTLRCSPRSGDLSVYWYQQSLDQGLQFLIQYYNGEERAKGNILERFSAQQFPDLHSELNLSSLELGDSALYFCASSIAGSYNEQFFGPGTRLTVL.

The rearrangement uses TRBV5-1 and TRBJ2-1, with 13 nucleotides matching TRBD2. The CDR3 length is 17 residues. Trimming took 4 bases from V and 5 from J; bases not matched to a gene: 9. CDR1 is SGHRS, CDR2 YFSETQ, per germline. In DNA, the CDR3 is TGCGCCAGCAGCCTGACAGGAGGACTAGCGGGGGACAATGAGCAGTTCTTC. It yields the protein CASSLTGGLAGDNEQFF.

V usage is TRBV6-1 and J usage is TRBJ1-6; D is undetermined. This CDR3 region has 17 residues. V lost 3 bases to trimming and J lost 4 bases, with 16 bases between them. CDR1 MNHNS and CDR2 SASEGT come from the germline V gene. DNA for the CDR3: TGTGCCAGCAGTGACGTGGCGGAACGGCGATATAATTCACCCCTCCACTTT. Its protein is CASSDVAERRYNSPLHF.

Here the CDR3 DNA reads TGTGCCAGTAGTTACGGACAGGCCTCGGGAACCTTC. Translating gives CASSYGQASGTF. The chain carries TRBV19 and TRBJ1-2; 7 bases are shared with TRBD1. Trimming cost V 5 bases and J 14 bases; bases outside gene matches: 11. Germline CDR1 LNHDA, CDR2 SQIVND (reference sequence). The CDR3 length is 12 residues.

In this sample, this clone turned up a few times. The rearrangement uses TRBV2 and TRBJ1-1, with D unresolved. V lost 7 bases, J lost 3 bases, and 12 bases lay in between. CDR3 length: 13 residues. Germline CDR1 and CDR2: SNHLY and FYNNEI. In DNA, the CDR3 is TGTGCCAGCAAGGCCAGCGAAGACACTGAAGCTTTCTTT. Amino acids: CASKASEDTEAFF.

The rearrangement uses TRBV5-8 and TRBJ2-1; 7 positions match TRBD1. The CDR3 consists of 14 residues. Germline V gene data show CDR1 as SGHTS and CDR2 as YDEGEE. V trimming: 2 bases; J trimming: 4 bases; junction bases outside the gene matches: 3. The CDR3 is CASSFDRDYNEQFF. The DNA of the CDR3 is TGTGCCAGCAGCTTCGACAGGGATTACAATGAGCAGTTCTTC. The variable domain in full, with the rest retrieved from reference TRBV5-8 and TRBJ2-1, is EAGVTQSPTHLIKTRGQQATLRCSPISGHTSVYWYQQALGLGLQFLLWYDEGEERNRGNFPPRFSGRQFPNYSSELNVNALELEDSALYLCASSFDRDYNEQFFGPGTRLTVL.

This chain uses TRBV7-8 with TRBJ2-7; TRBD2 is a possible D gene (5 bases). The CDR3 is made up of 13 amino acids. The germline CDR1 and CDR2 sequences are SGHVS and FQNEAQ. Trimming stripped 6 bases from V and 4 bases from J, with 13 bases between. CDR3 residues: CASSHGRGYEQYV. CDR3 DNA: TGTGCCAGCAGTCATGGTCGGGGTTACGAGCAGTACGTC.

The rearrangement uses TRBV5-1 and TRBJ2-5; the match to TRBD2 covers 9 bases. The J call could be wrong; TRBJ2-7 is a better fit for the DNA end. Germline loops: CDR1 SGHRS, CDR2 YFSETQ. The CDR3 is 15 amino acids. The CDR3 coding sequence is TGCGCCAGCAGCCCCGGGACTAGCAGTCTCTACGAGCAGTACTTC. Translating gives CASSPGTSSLYEQYF.